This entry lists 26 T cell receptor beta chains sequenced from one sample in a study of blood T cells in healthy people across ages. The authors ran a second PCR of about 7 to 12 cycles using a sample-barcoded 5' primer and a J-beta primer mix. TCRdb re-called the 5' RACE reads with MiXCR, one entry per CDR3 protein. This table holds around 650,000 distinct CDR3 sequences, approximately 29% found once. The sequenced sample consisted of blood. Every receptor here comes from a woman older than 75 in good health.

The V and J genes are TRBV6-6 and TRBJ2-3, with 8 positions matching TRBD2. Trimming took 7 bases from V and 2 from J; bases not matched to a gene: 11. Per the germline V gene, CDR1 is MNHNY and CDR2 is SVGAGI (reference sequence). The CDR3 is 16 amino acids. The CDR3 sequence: CASIEPGLVSTDTQYF. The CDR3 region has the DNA TGTGCCAGCATCGAACCGGGACTAGTTTCCACAGATACGCAGTATTTT.

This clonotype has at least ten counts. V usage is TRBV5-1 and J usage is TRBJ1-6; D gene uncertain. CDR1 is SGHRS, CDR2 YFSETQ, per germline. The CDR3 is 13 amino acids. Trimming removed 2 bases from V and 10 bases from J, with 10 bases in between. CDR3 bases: TGCGCCAGCAGCTTAGGACTCGACTCACCCCTCCACTTT. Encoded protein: CASSLGLDSPLHF. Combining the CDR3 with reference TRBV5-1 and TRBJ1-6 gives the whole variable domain KAGVTQTPRYLIKTRGQQVTLSCSPISGHRSVSWYQQTPGQGLQFLFEYFSETQRNKGNFPGRFSGRQFSNSRSEMNVSTLELGDSALYLCASSLGLDSPLHFGNGTRLTVT.

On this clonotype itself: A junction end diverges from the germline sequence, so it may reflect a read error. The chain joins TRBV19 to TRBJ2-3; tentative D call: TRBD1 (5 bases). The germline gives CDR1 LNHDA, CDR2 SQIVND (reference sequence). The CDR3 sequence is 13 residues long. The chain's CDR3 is CASRPQGTDTRYF. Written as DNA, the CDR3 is TGTGCCAGTAGGCCCCAGGGCACAGATACGCGGTATTTT.

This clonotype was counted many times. The CDR3 spells CASRSQGSTYEQYF. For the CDR3, the DNA is TGTGCCAGCAGATCACAGGGGTCGACCTACGAGCAGTACTTC. This chain connects TRBV2 to TRBJ2-7, with 7 bases matching TRBD1. Per germline, CDR1 SNHLY and CDR2 FYNNEI. V lost 6 bases and J lost 2; bases outside the gene matches: 7. The CDR3 has 14 residues.

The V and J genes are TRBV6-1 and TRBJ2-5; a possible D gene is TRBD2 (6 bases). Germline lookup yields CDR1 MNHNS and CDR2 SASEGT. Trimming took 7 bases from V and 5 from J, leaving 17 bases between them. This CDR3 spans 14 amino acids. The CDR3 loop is CASKPRGMGETQYF. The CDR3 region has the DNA TGTGCCAGCAAACCCCGGGGGATGGGGGAGACCCAGTACTTC.

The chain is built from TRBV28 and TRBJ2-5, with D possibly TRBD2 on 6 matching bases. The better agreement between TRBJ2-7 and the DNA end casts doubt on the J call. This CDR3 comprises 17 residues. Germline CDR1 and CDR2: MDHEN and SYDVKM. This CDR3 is CASRVSGYRESLYEQYF. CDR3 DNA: TGTGCCAGCAGGGTGTCAGGGTACCGGGAGTCCTTATACGAGCAGTACTTC.

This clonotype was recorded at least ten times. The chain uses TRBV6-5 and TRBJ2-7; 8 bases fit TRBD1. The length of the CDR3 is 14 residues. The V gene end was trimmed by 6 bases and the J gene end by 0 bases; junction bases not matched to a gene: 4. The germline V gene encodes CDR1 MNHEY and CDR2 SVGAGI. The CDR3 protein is CASRGTGSSYEQYF. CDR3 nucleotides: TGTGCCAGCAGAGGGACAGGTTCCTCCTACGAGCAGTACTTC.

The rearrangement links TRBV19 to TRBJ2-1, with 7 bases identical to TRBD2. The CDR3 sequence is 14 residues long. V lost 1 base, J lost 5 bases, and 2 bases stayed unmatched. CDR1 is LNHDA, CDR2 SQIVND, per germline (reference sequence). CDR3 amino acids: CASSIGLADNEQFF. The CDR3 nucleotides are TGTGCCAGTAGTATAGGTCTAGCGGACAATGAGCAGTTCTTC.

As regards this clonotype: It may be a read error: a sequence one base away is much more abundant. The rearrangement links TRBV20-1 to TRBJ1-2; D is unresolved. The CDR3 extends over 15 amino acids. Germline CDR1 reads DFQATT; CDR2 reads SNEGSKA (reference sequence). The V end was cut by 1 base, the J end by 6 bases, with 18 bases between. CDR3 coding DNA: TGCAGTGCTAGAGCCACTTTTTGGGGTAGCCATGGCTACACCTTC. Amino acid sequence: CSARATFWGSHGYTF.

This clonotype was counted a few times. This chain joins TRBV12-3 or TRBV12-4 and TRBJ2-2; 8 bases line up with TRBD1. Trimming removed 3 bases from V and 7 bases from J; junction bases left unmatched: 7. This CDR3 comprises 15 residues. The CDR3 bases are TGTGCCAGCAGTTTGGTGCAGGGGGCCGGCGGGGAGCTGTTTTTT. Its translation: CASSLVQGAGGELFF.

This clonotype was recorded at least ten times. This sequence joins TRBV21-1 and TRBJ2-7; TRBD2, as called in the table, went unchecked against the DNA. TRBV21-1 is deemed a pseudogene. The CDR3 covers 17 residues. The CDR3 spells CASSIASSGYYYYEQYF. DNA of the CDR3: TGTGCCAGCAGCATCGCCTCTAGCGGATACTACTACTACGAGCAGTACTTC.

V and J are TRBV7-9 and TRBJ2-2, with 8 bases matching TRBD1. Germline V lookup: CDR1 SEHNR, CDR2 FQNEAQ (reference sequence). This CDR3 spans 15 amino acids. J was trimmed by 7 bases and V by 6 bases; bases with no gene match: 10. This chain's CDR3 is CASRRAGGAGGELFF. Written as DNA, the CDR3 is TGTGCCAGCAGACGAGCAGGGGGCGCAGGCGGGGAGCTGTTTTTT.

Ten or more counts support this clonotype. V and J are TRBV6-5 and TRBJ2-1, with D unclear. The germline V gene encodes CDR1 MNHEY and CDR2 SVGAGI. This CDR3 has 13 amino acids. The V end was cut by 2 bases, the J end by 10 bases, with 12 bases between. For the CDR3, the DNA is TGTGCCAGCAGTTACCTGCCGGCAGGCGAGCAGTTCTTC. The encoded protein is CASSYLPAGEQFF.

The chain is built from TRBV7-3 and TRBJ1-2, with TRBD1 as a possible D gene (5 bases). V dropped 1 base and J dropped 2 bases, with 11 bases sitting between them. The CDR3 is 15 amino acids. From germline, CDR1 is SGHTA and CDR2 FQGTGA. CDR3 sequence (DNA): TGTGCCAGCAGCTTAAGGGGGGACGGAAACTATGGCTACACCTTC. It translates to CASSLRGDGNYGYTF.

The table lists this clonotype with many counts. CDR3: CASRASSGGSTDTQYF. CDR3 DNA sequence: TGTGCCAGCAGAGCGTCTAGCGGGGGTAGCACAGATACGCAGTATTTT. This chain uses TRBV2 with TRBJ2-3; TRBD2 aligns across 10 bases. CDR1 is SNHLY and CDR2 is FYNNEI in the germline V gene. CDR3 size: 16 residues. V lost 6 bases to trimming and J lost 0 bases; unmatched junction nucleotides: 6.

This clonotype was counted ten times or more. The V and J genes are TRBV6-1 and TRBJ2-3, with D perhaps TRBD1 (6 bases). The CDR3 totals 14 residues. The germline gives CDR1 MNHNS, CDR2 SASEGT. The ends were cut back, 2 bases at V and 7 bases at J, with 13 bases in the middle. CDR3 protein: CASSEPLQGHTQYF. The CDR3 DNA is TGTGCCAGCAGTGAACCCCTACAGGGTCATACGCAGTATTTT.

The CDR3 DNA is TGTGCCAGCAGTAAGACAGGGGGAGCTGGCAATCAGCCCCAGCATTTT. Its protein product is CASSKTGGAGNQPQHF. V and J are TRBV6-2 or TRBV6-3 and TRBJ1-5; 9 bases are a match to TRBD1. The CDR3 spans 16 residues. V was clipped by 5 bases and J by 2 bases; unmatched bases: 7. CDR1 is MNHEY and CDR2 is SVGEGT in the germline V gene.

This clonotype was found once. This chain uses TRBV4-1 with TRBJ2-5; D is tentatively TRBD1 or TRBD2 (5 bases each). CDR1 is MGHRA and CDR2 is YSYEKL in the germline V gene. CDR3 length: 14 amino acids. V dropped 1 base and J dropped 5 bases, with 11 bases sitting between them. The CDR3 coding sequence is TGCGCCAGCAGCCAAGCAGGGAGTTTCGAGACCCAGTACTTC. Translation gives CASSQAGSFETQYF.

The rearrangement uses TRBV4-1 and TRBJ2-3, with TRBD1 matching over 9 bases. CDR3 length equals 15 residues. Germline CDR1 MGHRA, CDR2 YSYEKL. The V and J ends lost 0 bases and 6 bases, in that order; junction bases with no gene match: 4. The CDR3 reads CASSQEGQGIDTQYF. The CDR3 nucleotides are TGCGCCAGCAGCCAAGAAGGACAGGGGATTGATACGCAGTATTTT.

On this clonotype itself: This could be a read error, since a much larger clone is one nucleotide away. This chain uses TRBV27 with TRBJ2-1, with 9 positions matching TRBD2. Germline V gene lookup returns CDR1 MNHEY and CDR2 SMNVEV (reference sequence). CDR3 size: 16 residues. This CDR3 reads CASTNIRGGALNGQFF. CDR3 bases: TGTGCCAGCACCAATATCCGCGGGGGGGCTCTCAATGGGCAGTTCTTC.

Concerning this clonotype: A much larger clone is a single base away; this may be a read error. In DNA, the CDR3 is TGCGCCAGCAGCCACGATCAGAACACTGAAGCTTTCTTT. Its protein product is CASSHDQNTEAFF. The V gene is TRBV4-3, the J gene TRBJ1-1; no clear D gene. Trimming left V 3 bases short and J 1 base short, with 6 bases between. Per the germline V gene, CDR1 is LGHNA and CDR2 is YSLEER. The CDR3 extends over 13 amino acids.

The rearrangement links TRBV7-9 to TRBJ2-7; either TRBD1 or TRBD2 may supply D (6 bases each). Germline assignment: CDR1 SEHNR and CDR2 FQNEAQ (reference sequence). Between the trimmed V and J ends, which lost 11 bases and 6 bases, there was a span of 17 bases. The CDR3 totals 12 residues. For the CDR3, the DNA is TGTGCCGGCTCCAGTGGGGGGCGCGAGCAGTACTTC. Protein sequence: CAGSSGGREQYF. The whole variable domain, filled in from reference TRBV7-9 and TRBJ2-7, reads DTGVSQNPRHKITKRGQNVTFRCDPISEHNRLYWYRQTLGQGPEFLTYFQNEAQLEKSRLLSDRFSAERPKGSFSTLEIQRTEQGDSAMYLCAGSSGGREQYFGPGTRLTVT.

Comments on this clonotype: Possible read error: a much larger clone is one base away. CDR3 bases: TGCAGTGGGACAGGGTTGGGTCAGCCCCAGCATTTT. Amino acid sequence: CSGTGLGQPQHF. The rearrangement uses TRBV20-1 and TRBJ1-5; TRBD1 agrees at 8 bases. The CDR3 consists of 12 residues. Trimming at V came to 7 bases and at J to 6 bases, leaving 5 bases not matched to a gene. The germline CDR1 and CDR2 sequences are DFQATT and SNEGSKA (reference sequence).

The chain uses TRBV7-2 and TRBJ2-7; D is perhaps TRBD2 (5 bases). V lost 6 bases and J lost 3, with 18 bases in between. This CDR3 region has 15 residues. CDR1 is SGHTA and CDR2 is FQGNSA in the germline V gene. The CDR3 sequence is CASSSVTGRNYEQYF. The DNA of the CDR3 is TGTGCCAGCAGTAGCGTAACGGGAAGGAACTACGAGCAGTACTTC.

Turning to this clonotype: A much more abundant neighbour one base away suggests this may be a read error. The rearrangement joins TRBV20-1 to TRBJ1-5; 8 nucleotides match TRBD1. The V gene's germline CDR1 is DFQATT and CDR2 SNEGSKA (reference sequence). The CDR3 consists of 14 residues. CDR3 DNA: TGCAGTGCTTTGAATACAGGGGGAAATCAGCCCCTGCATTTT. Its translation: CSALNTGGNQPLHF.

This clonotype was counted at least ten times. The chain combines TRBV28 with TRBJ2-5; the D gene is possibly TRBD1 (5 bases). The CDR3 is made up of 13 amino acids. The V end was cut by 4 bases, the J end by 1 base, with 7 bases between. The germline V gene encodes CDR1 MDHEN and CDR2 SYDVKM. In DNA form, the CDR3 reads TGTGCCAGCAGTTCCGACAGCCAAGAGACCCAGTACTTC. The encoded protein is CASSSDSQETQYF. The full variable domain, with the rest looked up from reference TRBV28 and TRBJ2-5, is DVKVTQSSRYLVKRTGEKVFLECVQDMDHENMFWYRQDPGLGLRLIYFSYDVKMKEKGDIPEGYSVSREKKERFSLILESASTNQTSMYLCASSSDSQETQYFGPGTRLLVL.